What follows are 10 T cell receptor beta chains derived from one specimen sequenced in a study of T cells in Graves' hyperthyroidism and ophthalmopathy (dated by TCRdb to the late 2010s). Receptor libraries were prepared by multiplex PCR. Sequencing relied on an Illumina HiSeq 2000. Amplification of TCR beta CDR3 regions was carried out from RNA transcripts. The first round of RT-PCR for the TCR CDR3 was performed with the HTBI primer set and the Qiagen OneStep RT-PCR kit. The raw public reads went through TCRdb reprocessing: fastp at Q25, MiXCR clone calling, in-frame beta chains kept. Entries are consolidated by CDR3 protein sequence, retaining the most common genes and DNA. This sample comprises 700,000 or so distinct CDR3 sequences, about 15% of them detected only once. The top ten clonotypes cover about 8.4% of the sample. Sample: blood. The origin of the receptors is a man aged 18 to 29 with Graves' hyperthyroidism.

This clonotype was found a few times. DNA for the CDR3: TGTGCCAGCAGTTCCACGGGACAGTCCAACATTCAGTACTTC. As protein: CASSSTGQSNIQYF. This chain uses TRBV27 with TRBJ2-4, with 7 bases that match TRBD1. Germline-derived CDR1 and CDR2 are MNHEY and SMNVEV (reference sequence). The CDR3 runs 14 residues. V lost 4 bases, J lost 7 bases, and 7 bases stayed unmatched.

This clonotype was counted a few times. J is TRBJ2-5 and V is TRBV7-3; 12 nucleotides agree with TRBD1. Germline assignment: CDR1 SGHTA and CDR2 FQGTGA. This CDR3 region has 15 residues. The V and J ends lost 5 bases and 4 bases, in that order; junction bases with no gene match: 5. The CDR3 loop is CASSPGTGGLETQYF. CDR3 DNA sequence: TGTGCCAGCAGCCCCGGGACAGGGGGCCTAGAGACCCAGTACTTC.

V usage is TRBV6-1 and J usage is TRBJ2-7; 9 bases are a match to TRBD1. Looked up from germline, CDR1 is MNHNS and CDR2 is SASEGT. The CDR3 consists of 14 residues. V was clipped by 7 bases and J by 3 bases; unmatched bases: 7. Here the CDR3 DNA reads TGTGCCAGCATTCAGTCGACAGGGGGCTACGAGCAGTACTTC. Residues: CASIQSTGGYEQYF.

The rearrangement joins TRBV15 to TRBJ1-5; 10 bases are a match to TRBD1. This CDR3 region has 15 residues. The V gene end was trimmed by 5 bases and the J gene end by 6 bases; junction bases not matched to a gene: 7. The germline CDR1 and CDR2 sequences are LNHNV and YYDKDF (reference sequence). CDR3 sequence: CATSSDRGLSQPQHF. The CDR3 region has the DNA TGTGCCACCAGCTCTGACAGGGGGCTCTCTCAGCCCCAGCATTTT.

This rearrangement joins TRBV7-2 to TRBJ2-7, with TRBD1 matching over 7 bases. CDR3 length: 15 residues. Germline CDR1 SGHTA, CDR2 FQGNSA. J lost 1 base, V lost 3 bases, and 6 bases had no gene match. The CDR3, as DNA: TGTGCCAGCAGCTTCGATCGGGACAGTTCCTACGAGCAGTACTTC. The encoded protein is CASSFDRDSSYEQYF.

This clonotype was counted between two and nine times. The chain uses TRBV13 and TRBJ2-1; 9 nucleotides align to TRBD2. This CDR3 is 15 amino acids long. V gave up 3 bases and J gave up 6 bases; unmatched junction bases: 6. Per the germline V gene, CDR1 is PRHDT and CDR2 is FYEKMQ (reference sequence). CDR3 nucleotides: TGTGCCAGCAGCTTTGGTCTAGCGGGAACCAATGAGCAGTTCTTC. This sequence encodes CASSFGLAGTNEQFF. Using reference TRBV13 and TRBJ2-1 for the parts outside the CDR3, the full variable domain is AAGVIQSPRHLIKEKRETATLKCYPIPRHDTVYWYQQGPGQDPQFLISFYEKMQSDKGSIPDRFSAQQFSDYHSELNMSSLELGDSALYFCASSFGLAGTNEQFFGPGTRLTVL.

The J gene is TRBJ1-1, the V gene TRBV6-5; D gene unclear. CDR3 length equals 17 residues. With 3 bases removed from V and 2 bases from J, the gap between germline ends came to 19 bases. In germline, CDR1 is MNHEY, CDR2 SVGAGI. The CDR3, as DNA: TGTGCCAGCAGTTATTCTTTTAACGCACTGACCAACACTGAAGCTTTCTTT. Translated, it gives CASSYSFNALTNTEAFF.

This clonotype was seen repeatedly, ten times or more. This chain connects TRBV18 to TRBJ2-7; no definite D call. Germline V lookup: CDR1 KGHSH, CDR2 LQKENI. CDR3 size: 13 residues. The V and J ends lost 3 bases and 2 bases respectively, with 8 bases between them. CDR3 coding DNA: TGTGCCAGCTCACCGGATCGTACCTACGAGCAGTACTTC. Its translation: CASSPDRTYEQYF.

This clonotype has just a few counts. The rearrangement uses TRBV20-1 and TRBJ2-7; possible D gene TRBD1, 5 bases. The CDR3 contains 14 residues. The germline gives CDR1 DFQATT, CDR2 SNEGSKA (reference sequence). Deletions cut 2 bases from V and 1 base from J, with 12 bases between. The chain's CDR3 is CSARPLRGSYEQYF. The CDR3 coding sequence is TGCAGTGCTAGACCCTTAAGGGGTTCCTACGAGCAGTACTTC.

The chain employs TRBV4-1 and TRBJ1-4; D gene uncertain. Germline loops: CDR1 MGHRA, CDR2 YSYEKL. V lost 4 bases and J lost 8, with 32 bases in between. The CDR3 runs to 20 residues. CDR3 amino acids: CASSPVGQARSVYIREKLFF. The CDR3 DNA reads TGCGCCAGCAGCCCCGTCGGGCAGGCACGATCTGTTTACATTCGGGAAAAACTGTTTTTT.